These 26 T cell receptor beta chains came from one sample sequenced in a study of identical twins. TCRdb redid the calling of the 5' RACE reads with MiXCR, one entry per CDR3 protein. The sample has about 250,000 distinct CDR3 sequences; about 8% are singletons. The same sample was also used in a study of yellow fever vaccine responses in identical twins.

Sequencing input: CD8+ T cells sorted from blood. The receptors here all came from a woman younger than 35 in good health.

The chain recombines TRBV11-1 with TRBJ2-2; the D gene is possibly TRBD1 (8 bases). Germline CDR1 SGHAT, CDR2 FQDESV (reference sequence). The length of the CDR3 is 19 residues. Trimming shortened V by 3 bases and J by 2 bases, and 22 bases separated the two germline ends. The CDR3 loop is CASSFPHITGGVNTGELFF. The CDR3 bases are TGTGCCAGCAGCTTCCCCCACATCACAGGGGGGGTCAACACCGGGGAGCTGTTTTTT. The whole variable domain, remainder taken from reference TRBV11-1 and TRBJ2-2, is EAEVAQSPRYKITEKSQAVAFWCDPISGHATLYWYRQILGQGPELLVQFQDESVVDDSQLPKDRFSAERLKGVDSTLKIQPAELGDSAMYLCASSFPHITGGVNTGELFFGEGSRLTVL.

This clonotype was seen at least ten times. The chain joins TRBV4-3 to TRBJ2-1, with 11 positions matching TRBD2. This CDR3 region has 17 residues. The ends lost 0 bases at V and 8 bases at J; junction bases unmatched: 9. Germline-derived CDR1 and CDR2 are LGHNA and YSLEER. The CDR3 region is CASSQDITSGSGDEQFF. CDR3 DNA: TGCGCCAGCAGCCAAGATATAACTAGCGGGAGCGGCGATGAGCAGTTCTTC.

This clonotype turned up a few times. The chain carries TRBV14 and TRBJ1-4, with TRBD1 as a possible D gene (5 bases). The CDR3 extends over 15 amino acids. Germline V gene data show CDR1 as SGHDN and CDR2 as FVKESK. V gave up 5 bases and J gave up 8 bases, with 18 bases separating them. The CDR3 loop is CASSAWYGKGEKLFF. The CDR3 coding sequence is TGTGCCAGCAGCGCCTGGTACGGGAAGGGGGAAAAACTGTTTTTT.

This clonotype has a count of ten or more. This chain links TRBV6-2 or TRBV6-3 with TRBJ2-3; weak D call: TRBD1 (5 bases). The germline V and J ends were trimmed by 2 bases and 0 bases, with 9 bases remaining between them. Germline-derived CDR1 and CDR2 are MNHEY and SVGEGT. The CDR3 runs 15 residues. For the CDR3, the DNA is TGTGCCAGCAGTTACCTTCAGGGTAGCACAGATACGCAGTATTTT. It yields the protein CASSYLQGSTDTQYF.

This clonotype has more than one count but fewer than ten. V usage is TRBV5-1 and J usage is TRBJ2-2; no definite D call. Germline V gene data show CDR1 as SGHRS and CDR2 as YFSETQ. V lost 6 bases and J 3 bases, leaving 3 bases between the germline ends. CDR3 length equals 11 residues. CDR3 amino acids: CASIDTGELFF. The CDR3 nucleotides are TGCGCCAGCATCGACACCGGGGAGCTGTTTTTT.

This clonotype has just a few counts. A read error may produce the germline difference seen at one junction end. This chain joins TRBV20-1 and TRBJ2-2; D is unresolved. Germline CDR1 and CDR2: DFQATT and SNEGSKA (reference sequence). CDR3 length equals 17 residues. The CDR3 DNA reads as TGCAGTGCGAGAGAAGTTGGGTGGGCGTCTCACACCGGGGAGCTGTTTTTT. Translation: CSAREVGWASHTGELFF.

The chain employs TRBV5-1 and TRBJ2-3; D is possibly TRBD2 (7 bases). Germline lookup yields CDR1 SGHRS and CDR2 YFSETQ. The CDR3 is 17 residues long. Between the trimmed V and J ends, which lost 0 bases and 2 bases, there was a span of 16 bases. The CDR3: CASSLAEAGAHTDTQYF. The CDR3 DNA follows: TGCGCCAGCAGCTTGGCCGAGGCGGGGGCCCACACAGATACGCAGTATTTT.

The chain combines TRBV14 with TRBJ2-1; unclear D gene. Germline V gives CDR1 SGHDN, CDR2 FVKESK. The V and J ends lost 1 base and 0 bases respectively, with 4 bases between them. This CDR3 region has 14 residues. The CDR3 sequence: CASSQVNSYNEQFF. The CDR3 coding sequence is TGTGCCAGCAGCCAAGTCAACTCCTACAATGAGCAGTTCTTC.

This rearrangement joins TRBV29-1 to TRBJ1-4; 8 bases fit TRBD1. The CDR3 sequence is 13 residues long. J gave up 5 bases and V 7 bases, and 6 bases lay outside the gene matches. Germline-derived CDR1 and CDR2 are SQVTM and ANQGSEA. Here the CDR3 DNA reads TGCAGCGCCGTGGACAGGGAGAATGAAAAACTGTTTTTT. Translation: CSAVDRENEKLFF.

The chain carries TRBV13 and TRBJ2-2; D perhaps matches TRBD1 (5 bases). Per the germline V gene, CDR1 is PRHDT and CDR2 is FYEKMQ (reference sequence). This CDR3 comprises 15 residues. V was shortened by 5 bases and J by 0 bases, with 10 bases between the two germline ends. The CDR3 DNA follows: TGTGCCAGCAGCCCCAGGGTTTCGAACACCGGGGAGCTGTTTTTT. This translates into CASSPRVSNTGELFF.

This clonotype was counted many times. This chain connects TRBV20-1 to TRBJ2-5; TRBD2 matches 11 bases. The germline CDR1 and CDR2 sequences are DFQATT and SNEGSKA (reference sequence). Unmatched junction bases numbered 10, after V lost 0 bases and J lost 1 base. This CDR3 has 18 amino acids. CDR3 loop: CSARDLDGTSGFQETQYF. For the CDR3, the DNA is TGCAGTGCTAGAGATTTGGACGGGACTAGCGGTTTCCAAGAGACCCAGTACTTC.

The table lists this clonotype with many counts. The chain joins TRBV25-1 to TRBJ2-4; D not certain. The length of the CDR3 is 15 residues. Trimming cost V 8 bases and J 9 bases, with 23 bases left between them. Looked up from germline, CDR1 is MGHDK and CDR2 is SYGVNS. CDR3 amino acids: CASPEGPRPGVIQYF. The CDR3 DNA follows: TGTGCCAGCCCTGAAGGTCCGCGGCCTGGGGTCATTCAGTACTTC. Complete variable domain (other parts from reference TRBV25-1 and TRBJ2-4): EADIYQTPRYLVIGTGKKITLECSQTMGHDKMYWYQQDPGMELHLIHYSYGVNSTEKGDLSSESTVSRIRTEHFPLTLESARPSHTSQYLCASPEGPRPGVIQYFGAGTRLSVL.

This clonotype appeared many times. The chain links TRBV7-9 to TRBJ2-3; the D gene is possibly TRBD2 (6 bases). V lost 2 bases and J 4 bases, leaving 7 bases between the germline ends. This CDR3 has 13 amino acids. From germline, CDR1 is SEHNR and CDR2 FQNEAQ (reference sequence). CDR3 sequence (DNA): TGTGCCAGCAGCTTAACGGGAGCAGATACGCAGTATTTT. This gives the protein CASSLTGADTQYF. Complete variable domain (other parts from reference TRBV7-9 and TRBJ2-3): DTGVSQNPRHKITKRGQNVTFRCDPISEHNRLYWYRQTLGQGPEFLTYFQNEAQLEKSRLLSDRFSAERPKGSFSTLEIQRTEQGDSAMYLCASSLTGADTQYFGPGTRLTVL.

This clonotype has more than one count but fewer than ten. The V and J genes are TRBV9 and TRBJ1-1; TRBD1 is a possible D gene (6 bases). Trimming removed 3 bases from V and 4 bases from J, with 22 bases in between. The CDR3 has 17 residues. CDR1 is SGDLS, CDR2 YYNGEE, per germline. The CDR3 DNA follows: TGTGCCAGCAGCGGGGAGGGGGATGGACTTCCATCCACTGAAGCTTTCTTT. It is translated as CASSGEGDGLPSTEAFF.

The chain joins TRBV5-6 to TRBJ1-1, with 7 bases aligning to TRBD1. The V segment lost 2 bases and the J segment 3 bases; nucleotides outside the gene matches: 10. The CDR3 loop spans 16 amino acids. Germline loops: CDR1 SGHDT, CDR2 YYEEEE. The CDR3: CASSLPQGSGDTEAFF. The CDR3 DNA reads TGTGCCAGCAGCTTACCACAGGGGTCAGGTGACACTGAAGCTTTCTTT.

The DNA for the CDR3 is TGTGCCAGCAGCTTAGAGGGGAGCGGGAGCTACAATGAGCAGTTCTTC. It translates to CASSLEGSGSYNEQFF. The J gene is TRBJ2-1, the V gene TRBV7-9; TRBD2 matches 8 bases. The CDR3 covers 16 residues. Trimming at V came to 1 base and at J to 3 bases, leaving 5 bases not matched to a gene. From germline, CDR1 is SEHNR and CDR2 FQNEAQ (reference sequence).

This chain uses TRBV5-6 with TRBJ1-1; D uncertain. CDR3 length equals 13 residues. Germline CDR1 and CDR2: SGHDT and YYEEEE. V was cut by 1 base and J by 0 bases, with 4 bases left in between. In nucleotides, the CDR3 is TGTGCCAGCAGCTTGATCCTGAACACTGAAGCTTTCTTT. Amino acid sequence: CASSLILNTEAFF.

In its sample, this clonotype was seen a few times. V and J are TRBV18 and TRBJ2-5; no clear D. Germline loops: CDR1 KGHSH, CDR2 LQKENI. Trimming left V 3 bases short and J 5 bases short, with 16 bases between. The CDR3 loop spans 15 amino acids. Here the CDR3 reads CASSPLDSEPETQYF. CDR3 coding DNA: TGTGCCAGCTCACCGCTCGACTCGGAGCCGGAGACCCAGTACTTC. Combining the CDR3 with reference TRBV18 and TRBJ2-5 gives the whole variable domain NAGVMQNPRHLVRRRGQEARLRCSPMKGHSHVYWYRQLPEEGLKFMVYLQKENIIDESGMPKERFSAEFPKEGPSILRIQQVVRGDSAAYFCASSPLDSEPETQYFGPGTRLLVL.

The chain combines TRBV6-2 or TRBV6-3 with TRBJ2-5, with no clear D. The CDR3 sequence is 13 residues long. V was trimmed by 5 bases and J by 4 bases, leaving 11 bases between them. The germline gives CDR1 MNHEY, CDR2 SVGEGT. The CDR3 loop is CASSPWRRETQYF. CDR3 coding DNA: TGTGCCAGCAGTCCGTGGCGGCGAGAGACCCAGTACTTC.

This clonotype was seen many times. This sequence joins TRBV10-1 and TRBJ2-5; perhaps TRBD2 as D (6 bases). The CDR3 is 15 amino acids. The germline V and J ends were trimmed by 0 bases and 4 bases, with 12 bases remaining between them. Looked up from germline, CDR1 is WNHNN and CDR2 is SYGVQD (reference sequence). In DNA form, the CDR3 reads TGCGCCAGCAGTGAGTCTTCTAGCGCAATAGAGACCCAGTACTTC. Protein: CASSESSSAIETQYF.

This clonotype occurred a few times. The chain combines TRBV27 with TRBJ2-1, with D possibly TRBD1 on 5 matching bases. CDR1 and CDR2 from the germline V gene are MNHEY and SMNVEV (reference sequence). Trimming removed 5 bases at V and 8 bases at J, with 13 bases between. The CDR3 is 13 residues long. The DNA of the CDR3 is TGTGCCAGCAGTGGGGCAGGATGGGATGAGCAGTTCTTC. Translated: CASSGAGWDEQFF.

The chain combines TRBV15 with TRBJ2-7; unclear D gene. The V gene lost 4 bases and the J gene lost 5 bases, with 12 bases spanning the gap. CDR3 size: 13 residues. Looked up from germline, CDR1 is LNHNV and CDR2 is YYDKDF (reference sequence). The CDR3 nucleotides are TGTGCCACCAGCAACGAGATGGGCAACGAGCAGTACTTC. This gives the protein CATSNEMGNEQYF.

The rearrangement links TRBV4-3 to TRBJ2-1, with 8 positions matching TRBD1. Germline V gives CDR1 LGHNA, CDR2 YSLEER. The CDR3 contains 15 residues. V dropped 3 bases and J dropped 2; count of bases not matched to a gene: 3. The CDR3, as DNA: TGCGCCAGCAGCCAGGACAGGGACACCTACAATGAGCAGTTCTTC. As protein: CASSQDRDTYNEQFF.

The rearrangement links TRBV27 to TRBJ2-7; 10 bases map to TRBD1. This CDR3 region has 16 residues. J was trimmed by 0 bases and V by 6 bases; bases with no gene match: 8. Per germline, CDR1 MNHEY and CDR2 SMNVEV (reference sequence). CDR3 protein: CASRGTGAQISYEQYF. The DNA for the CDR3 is TGTGCCAGCAGGGGGACAGGGGCCCAAATCTCCTACGAGCAGTACTTC.

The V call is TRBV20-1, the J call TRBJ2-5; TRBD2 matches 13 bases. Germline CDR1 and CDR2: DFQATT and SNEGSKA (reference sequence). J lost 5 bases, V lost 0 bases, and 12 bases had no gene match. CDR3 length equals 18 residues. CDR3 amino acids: CSARDPGTSGTLGETQYF. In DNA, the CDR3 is TGCAGTGCTAGAGATCCCGGGACTAGCGGGACCCTGGGGGAGACCCAGTACTTC.

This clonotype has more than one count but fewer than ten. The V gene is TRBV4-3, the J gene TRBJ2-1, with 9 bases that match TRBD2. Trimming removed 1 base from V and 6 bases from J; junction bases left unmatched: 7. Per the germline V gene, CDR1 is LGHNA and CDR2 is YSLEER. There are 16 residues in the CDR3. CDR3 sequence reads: CASSQVAGAGSNEQFF. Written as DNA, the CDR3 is TGCGCCAGCAGCCAAGTAGCGGGAGCGGGCAGCAATGAGCAGTTCTTC.